Below, 16 T cell receptor beta chains from the same sample are listed, as sequenced in a study of blood T cell repertoires in COVID-19. The table came from immunoSEQ multiplex PCR; TCRdb's copy has only in-frame clones and leaves some out. The sample lists over 55,000 clones, about nine tenths occurring once. What was sequenced was peripheral blood. Receptors originate from a woman of 80 years or more with COVID-19, enrolled during active disease.

This clone was counted a few times. This sequence joins TRBV5-1 and TRBJ2-3, with TRBD2 matching over 13 bases. The J segment lost 6 bases and the V segment lost 4 bases, leaving 8 bases of the junction unmatched. The CDR3 spans 16 residues. From germline, CDR1 is SGHRS and CDR2 YFSETQ. CDR3 protein: CASSQRTSGGSDTQYF. In DNA form, the CDR3 reads TGCGCCAGCAGCCAAAGGACTAGCGGGGGATCCGATACGCAGTATTTT.

This clone appeared a few times. The chain uses TRBV6-5 and TRBJ2-7; possibly TRBD1 for D (5 bases). The CDR3 extends over 13 amino acids. CDR1 is MNHEY and CDR2 is SVGAGI in the germline V gene. Trimming took off 6 bases at V and 5 bases at J, with 14 bases between the two ends. CDR3 sequence (DNA): TGTGCCAGCAGGATGGGGCTGGAAAACGAGCAGTACTTC. Protein: CASRMGLENEQYF.

The chain carries TRBV12-3 or TRBV12-4 and TRBJ1-2; 7 bases map to TRBD1. This CDR3 is 13 amino acids long. V was pared by 1 base and J by 5 bases, with 1 base of the junction left unmatched. CDR3 sequence: CASSLEGAYGYTF. The CDR3 DNA reads TGTGCCAGCAGTTTAGAGGGGGCATATGGCTACACCTTC.

The gene calls are TRBV29-1 and TRBJ1-3; TRBD1 agrees at 7 bases. With V trimmed by 4 bases and J by 4 bases, 10 bases remained unmatched. CDR1 SQVTM and CDR2 ANQGSEA come from the germline V gene. CDR3 size: 15 residues. The CDR3 region has the DNA TGCAGCGTTGCCCCAGGGGGAACGGGGGGAAACACCATATATTTT. Its translation is CSVAPGGTGGNTIYF.

The chain has TRBV5-1 and TRBJ2-2; D ambiguous. Trimming took off 0 bases at V and 1 base at J, with 7 bases between the two ends. Germline V lookup: CDR1 SGHRS, CDR2 YFSETQ. The CDR3 runs 15 residues. The CDR3 here is CASSLVPENTGELFF. Here the CDR3 DNA reads TGCGCCAGCAGCTTGGTTCCAGAGAACACCGGGGAGCTGTTTTTT.

V is TRBV5-1 and J is TRBJ1-5; 7 nucleotides match TRBD1. Germline V lookup: CDR1 SGHRS, CDR2 YFSETQ. Trimming took 4 bases from V and 2 from J; bases not matched to a gene: 6. The CDR3 runs to 15 residues. CDR3 sequence: CASSQWTGGNQPQHF. DNA for the CDR3: TGCGCCAGCAGCCAATGGACAGGAGGCAATCAGCCCCAGCATTTT.

The gene calls are TRBV5-8 and TRBJ1-5; TRBD1 matches at 9 bases. Germline V gives CDR1 SGHTS, CDR2 YDEGEE. Trimming took 6 bases from V and 2 from J; bases not matched to a gene: 6. The CDR3 length is 15 residues. The CDR3 region is CASTGTGTRNQPQHF. The CDR3 DNA is TGTGCCAGCACCGGGACAGGGACTCGCAATCAGCCCCAGCATTTT.

The chain uses TRBV19 and TRBJ2-3; 8 bases are a match to TRBD1. The CDR3 has 15 amino acids. The trim removed 3 bases at V and 5 bases at J, leaving 7 bases unmatched. CDR1 and CDR2 (germline): LNHDA, SQIVND (reference sequence). The DNA for the CDR3 is TGTGCCAGTAGTATGGGCAGGGGGCAAAAAGATACGCAGTATTTT. It translates to CASSMGRGQKDTQYF. Looking up the rest from reference TRBV19 and TRBJ2-3 gives the full variable domain: DGGITQSPKYLFRKEGQNVTLSCEQNLNHDAMYWYRQDPGQGLRLIYYSQIVNDFQKGDIAEGYSVSREKKESFPLTVTSAQKNPTAFYLCASSMGRGQKDTQYFGPGTRLTVL.

The chain recombines TRBV20-1 with TRBJ2-1, with 7 bases lining up with TRBD2. This CDR3 contains 13 residues. Per germline, CDR1 DFQATT and CDR2 SNEGSKA (reference sequence). V dropped 3 bases and J dropped 3; count of bases not matched to a gene: 2. The CDR3: CSASPSGYNEQFF. In DNA form, the CDR3 reads TGCAGTGCTAGTCCTAGCGGCTACAATGAGCAGTTCTTC.

The gene calls are TRBV18 and TRBJ1-6; the match to TRBD1 covers 10 bases. The junction had 7 bases not matched to a gene; V was cut back by 3 bases and J by 8 bases. The germline V gene encodes CDR1 KGHSH and CDR2 LQKENI. This CDR3 region has 16 residues. CDR3: CASSPRTGQGYSPLHF. The CDR3 DNA follows: TGTGCCAGCTCACCTAGGACGGGACAGGGGTATTCACCCCTCCACTTT.

The V gene is TRBV10-3, the J gene TRBJ1-5, with a tentative D call TRBD1 (5 bases). Germline CDR1 is ENHRY and CDR2 is SYGVKD. V was cut by 0 bases and J by 6 bases, with 12 bases left in between. This CDR3 is built from 15 residues. As DNA, the CDR3 is TGTGCCATCAGTGAGTCGATCGCAGGGCGTCAGCCCCAGCATTTT. Translation gives CAISESIAGRQPQHF.

The chain links TRBV5-1 to TRBJ1-1; 7 bases agree with TRBD1. With 1 base clipped from V and 0 bases from J, the junction kept 6 bases outside the gene matches. The CDR3 totals 16 residues. Germline V gene lookup returns CDR1 SGHRS and CDR2 YFSETQ. This CDR3 reads CASSLSRQGLNTEAFF. Written as DNA, the CDR3 is TGCGCCAGCAGCTTGTCAAGACAGGGTTTGAACACTGAAGCTTTCTTT.

The J gene is TRBJ1-2, the V gene TRBV7-9; no definite D call. From germline, CDR1 is SEHNR and CDR2 FQNEAQ (reference sequence). The CDR3 is 11 residues long. Trimming took off 7 bases at V and 8 bases at J, with 11 bases between the two ends. The CDR3 DNA reads as TGTGCCAGCAATCGCGGATCCGGCTACACCTTC. Translating gives CASNRGSGYTF.

This rearrangement joins TRBV4-1 to TRBJ2-2, with 8 bases fitting TRBD1. The CDR3 contains 17 residues. From germline, CDR1 is MGHRA and CDR2 YSYEKL. With 4 bases clipped from V and 5 bases from J, the junction kept 12 bases outside the gene matches. CDR3 in DNA: TGCGCCAGCAGCCGTAACCCAGGGGGCGCGGAAACCGGGGAGCTGTTTTTT. Translation: CASSRNPGGAETGELFF.

Only one count was recorded for this clone. The V gene is TRBV2, the J gene TRBJ1-6, with 8 bases aligning to TRBD1. Looked up from germline, CDR1 is SNHLY and CDR2 is FYNNEI. The CDR3 is 15 amino acids. V lost 2 bases, J lost 7 bases, and 4 bases stayed unmatched. CDR3 DNA sequence: TGTGCCAGCAGTGAAATAGGGACAGGAAATTCACCCCTCCACTTT. Translating gives CASSEIGTGNSPLHF.

The J gene is TRBJ1-2, the V gene TRBV3-1 (or the pseudogene TRBV3-2), with D perhaps matching TRBD1 (5 bases). Germline V gene data show CDR1 as LGHDT and CDR2 as YNNKEL (reference sequence). This CDR3 has 15 amino acids. Deletions cut 5 bases from V and 8 bases from J, with 21 bases between. CDR3 coding DNA: TGTGCCAGCAGCGTGGTCCGGGGGACGGGGTCAGGCTACACCTTC. The encoded protein is CASSVVRGTGSGYTF.